The sample holds many counts of the clone carrying this T cell receptor (beta chain). This sample is part of a study of Graves' ophthalmopathy and Graves' hyperthyroidism. This CDR3 is 13 amino acids long. Germline CDR1 is MNHNY and CDR2 is SVGAGI (reference sequence). V was trimmed by 5 bases and J by 7 bases, leaving 12 bases between them. CDR3 regions of TCR beta were amplified from RNA transcripts. The library came from an HTBI-primed first-round RT-PCR and a second-round multiplex PCR. Each CDR3 protein is one row after TCRdb ran MiXCR on the multiplex PCR reads. The sample includes around 1,000,000 distinct CDR3 sequences, 35% to 45% of them seen just once.

The clonotype originates from an adult man with Graves' hyperthyroidism. The V gene is TRBV6-6, the J gene TRBJ1-5; D remains ambiguous. Sequencing was done on a sample of peripheral blood or thyroid tissue (not recorded which). CDR3 nucleotide sequence: TGTGCCAGCAGTGCCCACTTAGAACAGCCCCAGCATTTT. This gives the protein CASSAHLEQPQHF.